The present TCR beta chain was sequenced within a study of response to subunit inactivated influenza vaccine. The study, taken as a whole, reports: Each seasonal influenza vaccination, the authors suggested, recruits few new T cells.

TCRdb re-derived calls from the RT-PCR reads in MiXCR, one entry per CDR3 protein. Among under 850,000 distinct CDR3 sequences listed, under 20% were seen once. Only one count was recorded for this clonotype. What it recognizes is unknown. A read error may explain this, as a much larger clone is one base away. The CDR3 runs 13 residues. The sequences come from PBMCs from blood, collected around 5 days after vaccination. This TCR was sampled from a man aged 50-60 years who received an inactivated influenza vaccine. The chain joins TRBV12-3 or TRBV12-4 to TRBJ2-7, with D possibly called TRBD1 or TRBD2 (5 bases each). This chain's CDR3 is CASSPGTYYEQHF. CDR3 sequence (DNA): TGTGCCAGCAGTCCCGGGACCTACTACGAGCAGCACTTC.